This T cell receptor beta chain stems from a study of cytomegalovirus exposure and HLA in healthy donors. Points from the study as a whole: Later, an analysis found that TCR clusters from the first cohort tended to co-occur in the 120 or so validation repertoires. Usually a TCR sequence was rare, but some public TCRs were found in many donors.

Trimming pared 4 bases from V and 1 base from J, leaving 11 bases between. The CDR3 contains 15 residues. Germline V gene data show CDR1 as MDHEN and CDR2 as SYDVKM. The table came from immunoSEQ multiplex PCR; TCRdb's copy has only in-frame clones and leaves some out. The sample gives around 150,000 clones, roughly 84% of which show up once; roughly 10% is in the top ten. In regard to this clone: Its cognate antigen is unknown.

What was sequenced was PBMCs. V usage is TRBV28 and J usage is TRBJ2-4; D unclear. The source is a man aged 25 to 40 in good health and CMV-seropositive. The CDR3: CASSSSFRAKNIQYF. The CDR3 DNA is TGTGCCAGCAGTTCCTCATTTCGGGCCAAAAACATTCAGTACTTC.